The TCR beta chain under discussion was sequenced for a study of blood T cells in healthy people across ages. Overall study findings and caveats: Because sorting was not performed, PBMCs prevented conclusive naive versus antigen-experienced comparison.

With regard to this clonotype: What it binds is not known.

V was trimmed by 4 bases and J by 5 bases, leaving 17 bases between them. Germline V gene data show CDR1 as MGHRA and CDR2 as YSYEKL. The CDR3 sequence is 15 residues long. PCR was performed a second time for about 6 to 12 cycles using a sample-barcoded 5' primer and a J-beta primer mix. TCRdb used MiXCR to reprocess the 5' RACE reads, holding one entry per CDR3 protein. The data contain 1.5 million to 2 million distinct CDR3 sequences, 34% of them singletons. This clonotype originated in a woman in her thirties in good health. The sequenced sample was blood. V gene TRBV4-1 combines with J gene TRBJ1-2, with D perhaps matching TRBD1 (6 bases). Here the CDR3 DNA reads TGCGCCAGCAGCCCAACACAGGGTTTTCGGTATGGCTACACCTTC. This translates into CASSPTQGFRYGYTF.